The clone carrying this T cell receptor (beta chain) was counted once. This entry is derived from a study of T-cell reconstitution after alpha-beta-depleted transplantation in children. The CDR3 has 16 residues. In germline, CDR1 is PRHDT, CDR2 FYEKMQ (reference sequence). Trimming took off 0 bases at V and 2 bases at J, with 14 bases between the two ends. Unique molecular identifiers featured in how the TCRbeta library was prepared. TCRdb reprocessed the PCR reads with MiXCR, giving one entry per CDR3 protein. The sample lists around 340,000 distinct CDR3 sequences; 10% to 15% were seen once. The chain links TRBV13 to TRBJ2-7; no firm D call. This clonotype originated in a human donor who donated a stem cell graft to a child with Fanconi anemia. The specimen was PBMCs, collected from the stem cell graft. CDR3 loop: CASSLGVSYTPYEQYF. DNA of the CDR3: TGTGCCAGCAGCTTAGGCGTCAGCTATACCCCCTACGAGCAGTACTTC.